These 10 T cell receptor beta chains share one sample of origin, sequenced in a study of regulatory T cells in long-lasting Graves disease. The authors built TCR beta libraries using iRepertoire HTBI primers and Arm-PCR of CDR3 regions. TCRdb itself ran the multiplex PCR reads through MiXCR, one entry per CDR3 protein. This table holds around 400,000 distinct CDR3 sequences, around a quarter found once. Time point denoted: persistent/refractory GD, antithyroid drugs over 5 years with positive TRAb. There was RNA extracted from PBMCs, and the TCR library was made from it. The starting material was peripheral blood mononuclear cells (PBMCs), obtained when the disease was refractory, from a patient treated with antithyroid drugs. The receptors originated from a female donor with Graves disease.

This clonotype was seen a few times. The chain links TRBV6-1 to TRBJ1-1, with 10 bases lining up with TRBD1. Looked up from germline, CDR1 is MNHNS and CDR2 is SASEGT. V dropped 7 bases and J dropped 5; count of bases not matched to a gene: 4. CDR3 length: 13 amino acids. The CDR3 reads CASTDRGRTEAFF. The CDR3 region has the DNA TGTGCCAGCACGGACAGGGGGAGGACTGAAGCTTTCTTT.

There are a few counts of this clonotype. This chain connects TRBV30 to TRBJ2-5, with TRBD2 matching over 7 bases. V lost 2 bases to trimming and J lost 6 bases; unmatched junction nucleotides: 9. The CDR3 runs to 14 residues. Germline V gene data show CDR1 as GTSNPN and CDR2 as SVGIG (reference sequence). The CDR3 DNA is TGTGCCTGGAGTCTTCTAGCGGCCAAGAAGACCCAGTACTTC. Translating it yields CAWSLLAAKKTQYF. The full variable domain, rest sourced from reference TRBV30 and TRBJ2-5, is SQTIHQWPATLVQPVGSPLSLECTVEGTSNPNLYWYRQAAGRGLQLLFYSVGIGQISSEVPQNLSASRPQDRQFILSSKKLLLSDSGFYLCAWSLLAAKKTQYFGPGTRLLVL.

This clonotype is a singleton in its sample. The chain recombines TRBV7-2 with TRBJ2-2; 12 bases agree with TRBD2. The CDR3 is made up of 16 amino acids. Germline-derived CDR1 and CDR2 are SGHTA and FQGNSA. V shed 5 bases, J shed 4 bases, and the junction held 5 bases outside the gene matches. In DNA, the CDR3 is TGTGCCAGCAGCCCTAGACTAGCGGGAGTCACCGGGGAGCTGTTTTTT. Translated: CASSPRLAGVTGELFF.

A few counts support this clonotype. J is TRBJ1-6 and V is TRBV6-9; no clear D gene. CDR1 and CDR2 from the germline V gene are MNHGY and SVAAGI. The germline V and J ends were trimmed by 3 bases and 7 bases, with 13 bases remaining between them. CDR3 length equals 15 residues. In DNA, the CDR3 is TGTGCCAGCAGTTACAGGCCTCTGGGGAATTCACCCCTCCACTTT. Its protein product is CASSYRPLGNSPLHF.

This clonotype showed up many times. The V gene is TRBV28, the J gene TRBJ1-6, with a possible D match to TRBD1 (5 bases). The length of the CDR3 is 14 residues. Trimming left V 5 bases short and J 7 bases short, with 12 bases between. Looked up from germline, CDR1 is MDHEN and CDR2 is SYDVKM. The DNA for the CDR3 is TGTGCCAGCAGTCCGGGACGGCGGAATTCACCCCTCCACTTT. Translating it yields CASSPGRRNSPLHF. Supplemented by reference TRBV28 and TRBJ1-6, the full variable domain reads DVKVTQSSRYLVKRTGEKVFLECVQDMDHENMFWYRQDPGLGLRLIYFSYDVKMKEKGDIPEGYSVSREKKERFSLILESASTNQTSMYLCASSPGRRNSPLHFGNGTRLTVT.

This clonotype was detected ten times or more. The chain has TRBV6-1 and TRBJ2-2; D uncertain. The germline gives CDR1 MNHNS, CDR2 SASEGT. The CDR3 totals 12 residues. V lost 6 bases and J 2 bases, leaving 4 bases between the germline ends. CDR3 in amino acids: CASRPNTGELFF. CDR3 bases: TGTGCCAGCAGACCTAACACCGGGGAGCTGTTTTTT.

This clonotype was observed a handful of times. This may arise from a read error, as a much more abundant clone is one base away. The V gene is TRBV30, the J gene TRBJ1-1; tentatively, D is TRBD1 (5 bases). With 2 bases removed from V and 1 base from J, the gap between germline ends came to 8 bases. This CDR3 spans 13 amino acids. Looked up from germline, CDR1 is GTSNPN and CDR2 is SVGIG (reference sequence). The CDR3 DNA follows: TGTGCCTGGAGTCCAGGGACGAACACTGAAGCTTTCTTT. Amino acid sequence: CAWSPGTNTEAFF.

The chain joins TRBV5-1 to TRBJ1-1; D is ambiguous. The germline V gene encodes CDR1 SGHRS and CDR2 YFSETQ. V was clipped by 5 bases and J by 3 bases, with 8 bases between them. This CDR3 region has 12 residues. DNA of the CDR3: TGCGCCAGCAGAAACGGGTACACTGAAGCTTTCTTT. This gives the protein CASRNGYTEAFF. The whole variable domain, remainder taken from reference TRBV5-1 and TRBJ1-1, is KAGVTQTPRYLIKTRGQQVTLSCSPISGHRSVSWYQQTPGQGLQFLFEYFSETQRNKGNFPGRFSGRQFSNSRSEMNVSTLELGDSALYLCASRNGYTEAFFGQGTRLTVV.

This chain joins TRBV29-1 and TRBJ1-2; 7 bases align to TRBD1. J gave up 6 bases and V 4 bases, and 5 bases lay outside the gene matches. Germline V gives CDR1 SQVTM, CDR2 ANQGSEA. CDR3 length: 12 residues. This chain's CDR3 is CSVGTGLHGYTF. In nucleotides, the CDR3 is TGCAGCGTTGGGACAGGCCTCCATGGCTACACCTTC.

The chain links TRBV27 to TRBJ1-2, with 9 nucleotides matching TRBD1. The germline V gene encodes CDR1 MNHEY and CDR2 SMNVEV (reference sequence). The CDR3 consists of 13 residues. With 4 bases clipped from V and 6 bases from J, the junction kept 3 bases outside the gene matches. CDR3 in DNA: TGTGCCAGCAGTTATGGACAGGGGAATGGCTACACCTTC. Its protein is CASSYGQGNGYTF.